The text below deals with one T cell receptor beta chain. Antigen specificity is unknown. Relative to the germline gene, one junction end is altered; a read error may explain this. This entry is derived from a study of shared clonotypes between healthy human individuals. Notes on the study in general: Naive subsets generally had larger estimated richness than memory subsets. Against clonotypes common to all four donors, non-shared ones had lower generation probabilities.

Source study methods: Filtering differed since immunoSEQ provided only junctions, with no quality scores. Sequenced by immunoSEQ multiplex PCR; TCRdb stores in-frame clones only, minus some. D and trimming were read from the DNA, whereas the V and J calls and clone size are those reported in that table. The table records around 550,000 clones, 90% to 97% of them present only once. The CDR3 runs to 14 residues. Germline CDR1 reads MDHEN; CDR2 reads SYDVKM. Sequences were obtained from naive CD4+ T cells sorted from blood. Subset here: CD45RA+ positively selected. The chain joins TRBV28 to TRBJ2-7; 7 bases agree with TRBD1. This clonotype was obtained from a woman aged 25 to 45 in good health. The CDR3 sequence: CASSLDREAYGQYF. The CDR3 DNA reads as TGTGCCAGCAGTTTAGACAGGGAAGCCTACGGGCAGTACTTC.